Listed below are T cell receptor beta chains from one sample, sequenced in a study of T cell responses to AZD1222 COVID-19 vaccine. Some clones are missing from TCRdb's copy, which holds only in-frame ones; the method was immunoSEQ multiplex PCR. Among over 120,000 clones, 80% to 95% were seen once, and the ten largest hold about 4.8%. Sequenced material: peripheral blood, taken on day 0 of AZD1222 vaccination. These receptors all come from an adult in good health. Each CDR3 is given with its conserved first and last residue. Each record gives: clone size, CDR3 length, V gene, D gene, J gene, CDR3 DNA, CDR3 protein. The D gene is left open where the match is weak. Where a row states a size, it is once, few, many or the class of an expanded clone; other rows omit it.

NA	14	TRBV18	NA	TRBJ2-6	TGTGCCAGCTCACCCCCCCCCGGGGCCAACGTCCTGACTTTC	CASSPPPGANVLTF
NA	14	TRBV6-6	TRBD1	TRBJ1-2	TGTGCCAGCAGTTACACCGGGACAGACTATGGCTACACCTTC	CASSYTGTDYGYTF
NA	12	TRBV5-6	NA	TRBJ2-1	TGTGCCAGCAGCCGGGGTAACAATGAGCAGTTCTTC	CASSRGNNEQFF
NA	15	TRBV4-2	TRBD2	TRBJ2-1	TGTGCCAGCAGCCGCAGCGGGGGTAGCGACAATGAGCAGTTCTTC	CASSRSGGSDNEQFF
NA	15	TRBV5-1	TRBD1	TRBJ1-1	TGCGCCAGCAGCTTGGAGGGGACAGTGAACACTGAAGCTTTCTTT	CASSLEGTVNTEAFF
once	16	TRBV5-1	TRBD2	TRBJ2-1	TGCGCCAGCAGAGCTACGAGCGGGAGAGCTCGGGGTGAGCAGTTCTTC	CASRATSGRARGEQFF
NA	17	TRBV18	TRBD1	TRBJ2-1	TGTGCCAGCTCTCCACCCCGGGACAGGGGATGGTACAATGAGCAGTTCTTC	CASSPPRDRGWYNEQFF
NA	16	TRBV28	TRBD2	TRBJ2-3	TGTGCCAGCAGTTCCCCAGCGGGGCCTAGCACAGATACGCAGTATTTT	CASSSPAGPSTDTQYF
NA	13	TRBV12-3/TRBV12-4	NA	TRBJ1-5	TGTGCCAGCAGTTTTCAGGGGAATCAGCCCCAGCATTTT	CASSFQGNQPQHF
NA	13	TRBV2	NA	TRBJ2-7	TGTGCCAGCAGCTGGTCAGCATCTTACGAGCAGTACTTC	CASSWSASYEQYF
NA	13	TRBV6-1	NA	TRBJ2-3	TGTGCCAGCAGTGAAGTCGATGGTGGTACGCAGTATTTT	CASSEVDGGTQYF
NA	13	TRBV18	NA	TRBJ1-6	TGTGCCAGCTCAATCGGGCGGGATTCACCCCTCCACTTT	CASSIGRDSPLHF
NA	13	TRBV5-1	NA	TRBJ2-5	TGCGCCAGCAGCTTGCAGGGGGGAGAGACCCAGTACTTC	CASSLQGGETQYF
NA	15	TRBV6-6	NA	TRBJ1-2	TGTGCCAGCAGTTACGCTGGACAGAACTTCTATGGCTACACCTTC	CASSYAGQNFYGYTF
NA	15	TRBV6-5	TRBD1	TRBJ2-7	TGTGCCAGCAGTTACTCGAGTACAGGGGACTACGAGCAGTACTTC	CASSYSSTGDYEQYF
NA	16	TRBV5-1	TRBD1	TRBJ1-4	TGCGCCAGCAGCGCAACACCAGGGGGCTCGACTGAAAAACTGTTTTTT	CASSATPGGSTEKLFF
NA	15	TRBV5-1	NA	TRBJ2-1	TGCGCCAGCAGCTTGGGTGGTTCTGTAGGGAATGAGCAGTTCTTC	CASSLGGSVGNEQFF
NA	14	TRBV6-5	NA	TRBJ2-1	TGTGCCAGCACCACCGCCCAGGGACGCAATGAGCAGTTCTTC	CASTTAQGRNEQFF
medium-sized	15	TRBV19	TRBD1	TRBJ1-2	TGTGCCAGTAGTCTCCAGACAGGGGGGCACTATGGCTACACCTTC	CASSLQTGGHYGYTF
NA	16	TRBV6-5	NA	TRBJ2-2	TGTGCCAGCAGTTACGACCATGCAACGAACACCGGGGAGCTGTTTTTT	CASSYDHATNTGELFF
NA	16	TRBV14	NA	TRBJ1-2	TGTGCCAGCAGCCAATCCCGACAGGATTATAACTATGGCTACACCTTC	CASSQSRQDYNYGYTF
NA	16	TRBV6-5	NA	TRBJ1-5	TGTGCCAGCAGTTACTCATGGGGGCTCTCCAATCAGCCCCAGCATTTT	CASSYSWGLSNQPQHF
NA	14	TRBV7-9	NA	TRBJ2-2	TGTGCCAGCAGCCCCGACAGTTACACCGGGGAGCTGTTTTTT	CASSPDSYTGELFF
NA	15	TRBV6-5	NA	TRBJ1-2	TGTGCCAGCAGTTACTCGATAGGGGCTGGCTATGGCTACACCTTC	CASSYSIGAGYGYTF
few	21	TRBV24-1	TRBD2	TRBJ2-3	TGTGCCACCAGTGATTTGGGGACTAGCGGGAGAAGAGGGCCCCGCACAGATACGCAGTATTTT	CATSDLGTSGRRGPRTDTQYF
NA	16	TRBV24-1	NA	TRBJ2-2	TGTGCCACGTGGACACTCGGGCGTCTAGGCACCGGGGAGCTGTTTTTT	CATWTLGRLGTGELFF
once	15	TRBV4-1	NA	TRBJ2-1	TGCGCCAGCAGCCAAGTCGGGGGGCCTTACAATGAGCAGTTCTTC	CASSQVGGPYNEQFF
NA	13	TRBV6-4	NA	TRBJ1-3	TGTGCCAGCAGTGACTCGGGAGGCAACACCATATATTTT	CASSDSGGNTIYF
NA	18	TRBV6-2/TRBV6-3	NA	TRBJ1-4	TGTGCCAGCAGTTACTCGATTGCCCAGACCGCAACTAATGAAAAACTGTTTTTT	CASSYSIAQTATNEKLFF
NA	13	TRBV13	NA	TRBJ2-1	TGTGCCAGCAGCCAAGTACAGTACAATGAGCAGTTCTTC	CASSQVQYNEQFF
NA	16	TRBV5-1	TRBD2	TRBJ2-3	TGCGCCAGCAGCACCAGGACTAGCGGAATTTCGGATACGCAGTATTTT	CASSTRTSGISDTQYF
NA	14	TRBV4-2	TRBD1	TRBJ1-1	TGTGCCAGCAGCCACAACAGGGGGAACACTGAAGCTTTCTTT	CASSHNRGNTEAFF
NA	15	TRBV4-2	NA	TRBJ2-3	TGTGCCAGCAGCCAAGTGGTACAAATCCCAGATACGCAGTATTTT	CASSQVVQIPDTQYF
NA	14	TRBV27	NA	TRBJ2-7	TGTGCCAGCAGATTACAGGGTGTGTGGGGCGAGCAGTACTTC	CASRLQGVWGEQYF
NA	12	TRBV6-5	NA	TRBJ1-1	TGTGCCATCCTCGGGACAAGCTTTGAAGCTTTCTTT	CAILGTSFEAFF
NA	16	TRBV19	TRBD2	TRBJ2-4	TGTGCCAGTAGTACGGGGACTAGCGGGAGTAAGAACATTCAGTACTTC	CASSTGTSGSKNIQYF
NA	16	TRBV18	NA	TRBJ2-3	TGTGCCAGCTCACCGGGGGTGACCGGGGGAGGAGATACGCAGTATTTT	CASSPGVTGGGDTQYF
NA	17	TRBV27	TRBD2	TRBJ2-3	TGTGCCAGCAGTTTACGGCCGGGGGTAGCGGGCCCAGATACGCAGTATTTT	CASSLRPGVAGPDTQYF
NA	16	TRBV27	TRBD1	TRBJ1-6	TGTGCCAGCAGCAGGACAGGGGGCTCCTATAATTCACCCCTCCACTTT	CASSRTGGSYNSPLHF
NA	14	TRBV18	TRBD2	TRBJ2-7	TGTGCCAGCTCTCCAGCGGGGACCTCCTACGAGCAGTACTTC	CASSPAGTSYEQYF
NA	13	TRBV5-1	NA	TRBJ1-1	TGCGCCAGCAGCCTAGGTGGGAACACTGAAGCTTTCTTT	CASSLGGNTEAFF
NA	13	TRBV5-1	NA	TRBJ1-1	TGCGCCAGCAGCTTGGGAATCGGCACTGAAGCTTTCTTT	CASSLGIGTEAFF
NA	15	TRBV7-2	NA	TRBJ2-1	TGTGCCAGCAGCTTGTTTCGCGGGGCCCACAATGAGCAGTTCTTC	CASSLFRGAHNEQFF
NA	13	TRBV12-3/TRBV12-4	NA	TRBJ2-3	TGTGCCAGCAGTTCCCGGGGCACAGATACGCAGTATTTT	CASSSRGTDTQYF
NA	13	TRBV12-3/TRBV12-4	TRBD1	TRBJ2-5	TGTGCCAGCAGTCAAGACAGGGGGGAGACCCAGTACTTC	CASSQDRGETQYF
once	15	TRBV5-4	NA	TRBJ1-2	TGTGCCAGCAGACCCGACAGTTCTACTAACTATGGCTACACCTTC	CASRPDSSTNYGYTF
NA	15	TRBV5-1	NA	TRBJ2-2	TGCGCCAGCAGCTTGGCCGCCGCGAACACCGGGGAGCTGTTTTTT	CASSLAAANTGELFF
NA	17	TRBV11-2	NA	TRBJ2-1	TGTGCCAGCAGCTTGACTGGACGGATAAGCTCCTACAATGAGCAGTTCTTC	CASSLTGRISSYNEQFF
NA	15	TRBV10-3	NA	TRBJ2-1	TGTGCCATCAGTGTTGAGCGGAACTACTACAATGAGCAGTTCTTC	CAISVERNYYNEQFF
NA	14	TRBV9	NA	TRBJ1-2	TGTGCCAGCAGCTCCGGGACACCCTACTATGGCTACACCTTC	CASSSGTPYYGYTF
NA	19	TRBV6-1	TRBD1	TRBJ1-2	TGTGCCAGCAGTGAAGGGAGCCTAACAGGGGCTCTTCTAAATGGAGGCTACACCTTC	CASSEGSLTGALLNGGYTF
once	13	TRBV12-3/TRBV12-4	NA	TRBJ2-7	TGTGCCAGCAGCCTCGGACAGAGCTACGAGCAGTACTTC	CASSLGQSYEQYF